This TCR beta chain came from a study of T cells in localized non-small cell lung cancer. Points from the study as a whole: Tumor showed lower T cell clonality than uninvolved adjacent lung, where it was highest. Adjacent lung tissue had a median about 60 of the top 100 clones found in the tumor. Density of T cells in blood, when higher, went with longer overall survival. One tumor region alone was sequenced, and heterogeneity therefore remains possible.

The repertoire was sequenced with immunoSEQ multiplex PCR; TCRdb's copy has only in-frame clones and lacks some. The repertoire consists of about 54,000 clones, with about 80% occurring once and the leading ten covering 20%. Worth noting for this clone: Its target is unknown.

The CDR3 extends over 17 amino acids. V lost 1 base and J 2 bases, leaving 18 bases between the germline ends. Germline values: CDR1 KGHSH, CDR2 LQKENI. This sequence joins TRBV18 and TRBJ2-7, with D possibly being TRBD1 (5 bases). The sequencing here drew on peripheral blood, taken before any cancer treatment. This TCR was sampled from a female donor older than 55 with stage II squamous cell lung carcinoma. This CDR3 is CASSPLSSGPETYEQYF. The CDR3 DNA is TGTGCCAGCTCACCACTTTCTTCAGGGCCGGAGACCTACGAGCAGTACTTC. Using reference TRBV18 and TRBJ2-7 for the parts outside the CDR3, the full variable domain is NAGVMQNPRHLVRRRGQEARLRCSPMKGHSHVYWYRQLPEEGLKFMVYLQKENIIDESGMPKERFSAEFPKEGPSILRIQQVVRGDSAAYFCASSPLSSGPETYEQYFGPGTRLTVT.